The 7 T cell receptor beta chains given below trace back to one sample, sequenced in a study of shared clonotypes between healthy human individuals. Clones were sequenced by immunoSEQ multiplex PCR, and TCRdb holds only the in-frame ones, with some missing. The table lists some 980,000 clones, about three quarters of them singletons. Sequences were obtained from memory CD4+ T cells sorted from blood. Subset meaning: CD45RA-negative fraction. All receptors come from a man aged 18 to 30 in good health.

Comments on this clone: Different DNA sequences within this sample yield the same CDR3. The chain employs TRBV2 and TRBJ2-7; 12 bases are shared with TRBD1. In germline, CDR1 is SNHLY, CDR2 FYNNEI. This CDR3 spans 12 amino acids. Trimming took 8 bases from V and 6 from J; bases not matched to a gene: 2. The CDR3 DNA reads as TGTGCCAGCCGGGACAGGGGGCGCGAGCAGTACTTC. This gives the protein CASRDRGREQYF. Full variable domain (remainder filled in from reference TRBV2 and TRBJ2-7): EPEVTQTPSHQVTQMGQEVILRCVPISNHLYFYWYRQILGQKVEFLVSFYNNEISEKSEIFDDQFSVERPDGSNFTLKIRSTKLEDSAMYFCASRDRGREQYFGPGTRLTVT.

The chain joins TRBV21-1 to TRBJ2-7; the DNA was not used to check the table's D call, TRBD2. TRBV21-1 is annotated as a pseudogene. The CDR3 extends over 17 amino acids. CDR3 residues: CASSGLEEREASYEQYF. The CDR3 DNA follows: TGTGCCAGCTCCGGGCTAGAGGAGCGGGAGGCCTCCTACGAGCAGTACTTC.

A few counts support this clone. Additional DNA sequences in this sample encode the identical CDR3. V and J are TRBV30 and TRBJ1-5, with a weak D call TRBD1 (6 bases). The germline V gene has CDR1 GTSNPN and CDR2 SVGIG (reference sequence). This CDR3 comprises 13 residues. V lost 4 bases and J lost 2, with 9 bases in between. The CDR3 DNA sequence: TGTGCCTGGACAGCAGGGGGCAATCAGCCCCAGCATTTT. Protein product: CAWTAGGNQPQHF.

The V call is TRBV5-6, the J call TRBJ1-6; unclear D gene. Trimming removed 5 bases at V and 3 bases at J, with 9 bases between. There are 14 residues in the CDR3. Germline loops: CDR1 SGHDT, CDR2 YYEEEE. The CDR3, as DNA: TGTGCCAGCAGTCACAGTGACTATAATTCACCCCTCCACTTT. Translating it yields CASSHSDYNSPLHF.

The rearrangement uses TRBV7-2 and TRBJ1-5; no clear D gene. There are 15 residues in the CDR3. Trimming pared 5 bases from V and 7 bases from J, leaving 18 bases between. Germline V gene sequence: CDR1 SGHTA, CDR2 FQGNSA. The CDR3 bases are TGTGCCAGCAGCCCCCTTTCGACAACCAGCCAGCCCCAGCATTTT. Protein sequence: CASSPLSTTSQPQHF. Drawing the rest from reference TRBV7-2 and TRBJ1-5, the complete variable domain is GAGVSQSPSNKVTEKGKDVELRCDPISGHTALYWYRQSLGQGLEFLIYFQGNSAPDKSGLPSDRFSAERTGGSVSTLTIQRTQQEDSAVYLCASSPLSTTSQPQHFGDGTRLSIL.

About this clone itself: The sample has other DNA sequences that encode this CDR3 too. The chain carries TRBV6-1 and TRBJ2-2; 7 bases match TRBD2. CDR1 and CDR2 from the germline V gene are MNHNS and SASEGT. The CDR3 totals 15 residues. J lost 0 bases, V lost 6 bases, and 4 bases had no gene match. The CDR3 loop is CASSAGTTNTGELFF. Written as DNA, the CDR3 is TGTGCCAGCAGCGCCGGGACTACGAACACCGGGGAGCTGTTTTTT.

V usage is TRBV5-1 and J usage is TRBJ2-3; 8 bases are shared with TRBD1. This CDR3 has 15 amino acids. CDR1 SGHRS and CDR2 YFSETQ come from the germline V gene. Germline trimming cut 5 bases from V and 3 bases from J; bases unmatched to any gene: 8. In DNA form, the CDR3 reads TGCGCCAGCAGTAACGGACAGGGACTGACAGATACGCAGTATTTT. Protein product: CASSNGQGLTDTQYF.